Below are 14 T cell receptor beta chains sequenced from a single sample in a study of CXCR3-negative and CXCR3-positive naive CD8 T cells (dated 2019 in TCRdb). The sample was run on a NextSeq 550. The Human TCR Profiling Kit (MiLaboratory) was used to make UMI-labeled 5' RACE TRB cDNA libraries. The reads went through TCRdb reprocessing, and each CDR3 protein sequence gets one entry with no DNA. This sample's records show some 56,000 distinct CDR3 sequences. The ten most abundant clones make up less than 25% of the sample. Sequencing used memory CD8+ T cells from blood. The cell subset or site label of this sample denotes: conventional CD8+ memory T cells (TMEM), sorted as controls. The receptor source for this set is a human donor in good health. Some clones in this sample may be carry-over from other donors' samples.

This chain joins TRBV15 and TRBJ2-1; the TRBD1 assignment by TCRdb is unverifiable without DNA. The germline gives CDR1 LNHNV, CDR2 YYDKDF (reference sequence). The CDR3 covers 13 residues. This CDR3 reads CATVAGWGNEQFF. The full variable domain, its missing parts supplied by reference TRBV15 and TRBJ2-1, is DAMVIQNPRYQVTQFGKPVTLSCSQTLNHNVMYWYQQKSSQAPKLLFHYYDKDFNNEADTPDNFQSRRPNTSFCFLDIRSPGLGDTAMYLCATVAGWGNEQFFGPGTRLTVL.

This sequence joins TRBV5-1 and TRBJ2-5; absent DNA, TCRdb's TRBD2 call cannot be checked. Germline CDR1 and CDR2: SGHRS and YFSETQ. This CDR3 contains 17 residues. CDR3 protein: CASSLELAGIGEETQYF.

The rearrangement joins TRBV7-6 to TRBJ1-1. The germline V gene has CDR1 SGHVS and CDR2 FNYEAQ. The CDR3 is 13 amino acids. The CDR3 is CASSSRRNTEAFF.

CDR3 loop: CASSQAPREQFF. The chain carries TRBV4-3 and TRBJ2-1. CDR1 and CDR2 (germline): LGHNA, YSLEER. The CDR3 totals 12 residues.

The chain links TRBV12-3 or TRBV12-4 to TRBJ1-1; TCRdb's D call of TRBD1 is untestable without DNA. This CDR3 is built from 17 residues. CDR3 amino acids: CASISGTGVDLNTEAFF.

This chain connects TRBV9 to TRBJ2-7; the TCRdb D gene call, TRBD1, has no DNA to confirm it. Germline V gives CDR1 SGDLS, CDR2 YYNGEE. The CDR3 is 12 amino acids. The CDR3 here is CASDRGDGEQYF.

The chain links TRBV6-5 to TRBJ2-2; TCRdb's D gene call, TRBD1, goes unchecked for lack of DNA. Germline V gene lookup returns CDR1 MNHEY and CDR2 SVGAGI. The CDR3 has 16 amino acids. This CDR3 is CASSSSPGQHTGELFF.

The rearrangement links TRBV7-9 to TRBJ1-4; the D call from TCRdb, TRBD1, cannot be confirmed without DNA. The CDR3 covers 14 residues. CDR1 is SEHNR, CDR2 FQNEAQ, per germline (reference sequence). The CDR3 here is CASSLTGSDEKLFF.

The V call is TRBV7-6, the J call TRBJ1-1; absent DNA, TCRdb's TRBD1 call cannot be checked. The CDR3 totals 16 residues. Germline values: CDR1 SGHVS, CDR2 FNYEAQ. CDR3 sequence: CASSLAPGGSNTEAFF.

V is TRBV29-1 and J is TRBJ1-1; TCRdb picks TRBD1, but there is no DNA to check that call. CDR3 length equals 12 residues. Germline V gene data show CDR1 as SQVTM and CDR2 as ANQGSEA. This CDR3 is CSGDMMNTEAFF.

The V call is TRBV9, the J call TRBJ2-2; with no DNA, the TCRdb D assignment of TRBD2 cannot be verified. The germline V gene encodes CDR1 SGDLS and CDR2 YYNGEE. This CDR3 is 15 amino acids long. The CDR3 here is CASSVGGLPPGELFF.

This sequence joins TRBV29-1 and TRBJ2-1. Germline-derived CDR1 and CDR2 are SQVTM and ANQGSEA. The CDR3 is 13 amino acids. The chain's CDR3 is CSVEGSSYNEQFF.

This CDR3 is CASTIGLAGSNEQFF. This sequence joins TRBV28 and TRBJ2-1; with no DNA, the TCRdb D assignment of TRBD2 cannot be verified. This CDR3 is 15 amino acids long. Germline V gene sequence: CDR1 MDHEN, CDR2 SYDVKM.

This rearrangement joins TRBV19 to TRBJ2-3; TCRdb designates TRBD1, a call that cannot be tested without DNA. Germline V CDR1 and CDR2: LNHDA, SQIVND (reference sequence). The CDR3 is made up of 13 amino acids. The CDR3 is CTSSPGIPDTQYF.